The clone carrying this TCR beta chain showed up many times. What it binds is unknown. The sample is drawn from a study of Graves' ophthalmopathy and Graves' hyperthyroidism. Study observations and caveats: The blood repertoire also included most expanded thyroid clonotypes above 0.001 frequency. Both a roughly 64% sensitivity and an approximately 76% specificity characterized the model's predictions of ophthalmopathy progression.

As the template, RNA transcripts were used to amplify TCR beta CDR3 regions. Second-round multiplex PCR came after a first-round RT-PCR that employed HTBI primers. A single record per CDR3 protein comes from TCRdb applying MiXCR to the multiplex PCR reads. The repertoire holds about 390,000 distinct CDR3 sequences, approximately 17% seen once, with roughly 2.3% in the top ten. The TCR sequence derives from an adult woman with stable Graves' hyperthyroidism. What was sequenced was peripheral blood.

Written as DNA, the CDR3 is TGTGCCAGCAGTGCCGGGGACAGGGTACCGTCACCCCTCCACTTT. Its protein is CASSAGDRVPSPLHF. The rearrangement joins TRBV28 to TRBJ1-6; 9 bases line up with TRBD1. V lost 5 bases and J lost 10; bases outside the gene matches: 9. Germline V CDR1 and CDR2: MDHEN, SYDVKM. The CDR3 length is 15 residues.